The sequence of this T cell receptor beta chain was determined in a study of shared T cell receptors in the human thymus. The CDR3 runs 13 residues. Between the trimmed V and J ends, which lost 2 bases and 4 bases, there was a span of 9 bases. Germline CDR1 SGHNT, CDR2 YYREEE (reference sequence). The table came from immunoSEQ multiplex PCR; TCRdb's copy has only in-frame clones and leaves some out. The table includes about 660,000 clones, around 89% detected once. Another study also made use of these data, one on human thymus T cells. That work contributes: The source of the thymus tissue was resections taken during corrective heart surgery. Highly overlapping thymic repertoires among unrelated individuals were reported in related research.

Sequences were obtained from thymocytes. V and J are TRBV5-4 and TRBJ1-1; the D is unclear. This clonotype originated in a boy younger than two with a congenital heart defect. CDR3 DNA: TGTGCCAGCAGCTTTAAGGAGAGCACTGAAGCTTTCTTT. Translation gives CASSFKESTEAFF.